One sample yielded the 17 T cell receptor beta chains listed below, sequenced in a study of breast tumors, draining lymph nodes, adjacent tissues. Axillary draining lymph nodes of breast cancer patients supplied the node samples. TCRdb processed the multiplex PCR reads anew with MiXCR; each CDR3 protein has one entry. The repertoire has around 150,000 distinct CDR3 sequences, less than 35% of them found once; the top ten carry 2% to 2.5%. Source material: axillary lymph node tissue. All receptors come from a female donor with breast cancer. Some clones in this sample may be carry-over from other donors' samples.

This clonotype came up many times. J is TRBJ1-4 and V is TRBV19, with D possibly TRBD1 on 6 matching bases. The ends were cut back, 10 bases at V and 5 bases at J, with 14 bases in the middle. Germline V gene sequence: CDR1 LNHDA, CDR2 SQIVND (reference sequence). The CDR3 is 13 amino acids. The CDR3 here is CATRTVGNEKLFF. The CDR3 coding sequence is TGTGCCACCAGGACAGTGGGAAATGAAAAACTGTTTTTT.

This clonotype came up many times. The rearrangement uses TRBV29-1 and TRBJ2-7; no reliable D call. CDR1 SQVTM and CDR2 ANQGSEA come from the germline V gene. V was trimmed by 7 bases and J by 12 bases, leaving 16 bases between them. This CDR3 comprises 10 residues. The CDR3 loop is CSEQQISRYV. The CDR3 DNA reads TGCAGCGAACAGCAAATTAGTCGGTACGTC.

The chain combines TRBV18 with TRBJ2-2; possibly TRBD1 for D (5 bases). V was cut by 4 bases and J by 4 bases, with 13 bases left in between. CDR3 length: 15 amino acids. The germline V gene encodes CDR1 KGHSH and CDR2 LQKENI. This chain's CDR3 is CASSHTGQITGELFF. Written as DNA, the CDR3 is TGTGCCAGCTCACACACCGGACAAATCACCGGGGAGCTGTTTTTT.

This clonotype was detected ten times or more. This chain links TRBV19 with TRBJ1-2, with 8 bases lining up with TRBD1. Germline CDR1 and CDR2: LNHDA and SQIVND (reference sequence). V gave up 4 bases and J gave up 6 bases; unmatched junction bases: 7. The CDR3 length is 14 residues. CDR3 residues: CASSRQGKEDGYTF. The DNA for the CDR3 is TGTGCCAGTAGTAGACAGGGGAAGGAAGATGGCTACACCTTC.

Turning to this clonotype: One base away lies a much larger clone, so this may be a sequencing read error. V is TRBV5-1 and J is TRBJ2-3, with 10 nucleotides matching TRBD1. Germline loops: CDR1 SGHRS, CDR2 YFSETQ. The CDR3 is 16 amino acids. CDR3 sequence: CACSLRRQGATDTQYF. The CDR3 DNA sequence: TGCGCCTGCAGCTTGCGGAGACAGGGGGCTACAGATACGCAGTATTTT.

This clonotype was seen repeatedly, ten times or more. The CDR3: CSASQGASTDTQYF. CDR3 nucleotides: TGCAGTGCATCGCAGGGGGCGTCCACAGATACGCAGTATTTT. The chain is built from TRBV20-1 and TRBJ2-3; 8 bases map to TRBD1. This CDR3 comprises 14 residues. The trim removed 6 bases at V and 2 bases at J, leaving 7 bases unmatched. CDR1 and CDR2 (germline): DFQATT, SNEGSKA (reference sequence).

About this clonotype: This could be a read error, since a much larger clone is one nucleotide away. Lacking the conserved final phenylalanine or tryptophan, this CDR3 likely reflects a read error. V is TRBV6-1 and J is TRBJ1-5; D gene unclear. Trimming took off 3 bases at V and 1 base at J, with 10 bases between the two ends. Germline values: CDR1 MNHNS, CDR2 SASEGT. The CDR3 runs 15 residues. CDR3 DNA sequence: TGTGCCAGCAGTGATCGGTCAGCGAGCAATCAGCCCCAGCATCTT. Residues: CASSDRSASNQPQHL.

This clonotype came up many times. The chain uses TRBV19 and TRBJ1-4; a weak D match, TRBD1 (5 bases). This CDR3 contains 15 residues. Per the germline V gene, CDR1 is LNHDA and CDR2 is SQIVND (reference sequence). V shed 0 bases and J shed 11 bases, with 16 bases lying between them. CDR3 DNA sequence: TGTGCCAGTAGTATAGATCGCCTAGTCAGGGCGAAACTGTTTTTT. Its translation: CASSIDRLVRAKLFF.

This clonotype was counted ten times or more. V usage is TRBV7-2 and J usage is TRBJ2-3; TRBD2 matches 8 bases. J gave up 0 bases and V 5 bases, and 10 bases lay outside the gene matches. The CDR3 extends over 17 amino acids. Germline CDR1 and CDR2: SGHTA and FQGNSA. The CDR3 nucleotides are TGTGCCAGCAGCCGGGGGGGGGGCGGGGGTAGCACAGATACGCAGTATTTT. It specifies CASSRGGGGGSTDTQYF. The whole variable domain, remainder taken from reference TRBV7-2 and TRBJ2-3, is GAGVSQSPSNKVTEKGKDVELRCDPISGHTALYWYRQSLGQGLEFLIYFQGNSAPDKSGLPSDRFSAERTGGSVSTLTIQRTQQEDSAVYLCASSRGGGGGSTDTQYFGPGTRLTVL.

The rearrangement joins TRBV15 to TRBJ2-5, with a possible D match to TRBD2 (5 bases). CDR3 length: 14 amino acids. The V gene lost 8 bases and the J gene lost 5 bases, with 18 bases spanning the gap. The germline V gene encodes CDR1 LNHNV and CDR2 YYDKDF (reference sequence). The CDR3 spells CATGPHGLQETQYF. CDR3 bases: TGTGCCACCGGACCCCACGGACTTCAGGAGACCCAGTACTTC. Complete variable domain (other parts from reference TRBV15 and TRBJ2-5): DAMVIQNPRYQVTQFGKPVTLSCSQTLNHNVMYWYQQKSSQAPKLLFHYYDKDFNNEADTPDNFQSRRPNTSFCFLDIRSPGLGDTAMYLCATGPHGLQETQYFGPGTRLLVL.

This chain joins TRBV7-3 and TRBJ1-2, with D maybe TRBD1 (5 bases). V lost 3 bases to trimming and J lost 4 bases, with 9 bases between them. The CDR3 covers 13 residues. Germline loops: CDR1 SGHTA, CDR2 FQGTGA. The CDR3 coding sequence is TGTGCCAGCAGCTTTGGGGGTAGCTATGGCTACACCTTC. Encoded protein: CASSFGGSYGYTF.

This clonotype came up many times. The rearrangement uses TRBV6-2 or TRBV6-3 and TRBJ1-2, with a tentative D call TRBD1 (6 bases). V gave up 1 base and J gave up 6 bases, with 12 bases separating them. The CDR3 has 14 residues. Germline V gene lookup returns CDR1 MNHEY and CDR2 SVGEGT. CDR3 sequence: CASSYYGRGDGYTF. The CDR3 coding sequence is TGTGCCAGCAGTTACTACGGCAGGGGAGATGGCTACACCTTC.

This clonotype was recorded many times. This chain joins TRBV4-1 and TRBJ1-5; D might be TRBD1 (5 bases). CDR3 length equals 16 residues. V lost 2 bases to trimming and J lost 0 bases, with 11 bases between them. Germline lookup yields CDR1 MGHRA and CDR2 YSYEKL. The DNA for the CDR3 is TGCGCCAGCAGCCAACATCAAGACAGTAGCAATCAGCCCCAGCATTTT. This sequence encodes CASSQHQDSSNQPQHF.

This clonotype was seen at least ten times. This chain uses TRBV20-1 with TRBJ2-1, with a tentative D call TRBD1 (5 bases). Trimming pared 6 bases from V and 7 bases from J, leaving 10 bases between. CDR3 size: 11 residues. Germline V lookup: CDR1 DFQATT, CDR2 SNEGSKA (reference sequence). The CDR3 here is CSAAGKNEQFF. The CDR3 DNA reads TGCAGTGCGGCAGGGAAGAATGAGCAGTTCTTC.

This clonotype showed up many times. J is TRBJ1-3 and V is TRBV2, with unresolved D. This CDR3 is built from 13 residues. Germline V gene data show CDR1 as SNHLY and CDR2 as FYNNEI. Trimming left V 2 bases short and J 2 bases short, with 4 bases between. The CDR3 nucleotides read TGTGCCAGCAGTGAATTCCCTGGAAACACCATATATTTT. Its protein product is CASSEFPGNTIYF.

This clonotype was counted only a few times. This sequence may be a read error, since a much larger clone differs from it by one base. This chain uses TRBV7-2 with TRBJ1-3, with a tentative D call TRBD1 (6 bases). Looked up from germline, CDR1 is SGHTA and CDR2 is FQGNSA. CDR3 length equals 17 residues. CDR3 nucleotide sequence: TGTGCCAGCAGCCCCTGGGTGGGGGCTCTCTCTGGAAACCCCATATATTTT. Translated: CASSPWVGALSGNPIYF.

The table lists this clonotype with many counts. This sequence joins TRBV19 and TRBJ2-4; weak D call: TRBD1 (5 bases). Germline assignment: CDR1 LNHDA and CDR2 SQIVND (reference sequence). This CDR3 contains 15 residues. Between the trimmed V and J ends, which lost 4 bases and 0 bases, there was a span of 10 bases. The CDR3 here is CASSRTGLAKNIQYF. As DNA, the CDR3 is TGTGCCAGTAGTAGAACAGGCCTAGCCAAAAACATTCAGTACTTC.